These T cell receptor beta chains were read from a single sample in a study of blood T cell repertoires in COVID-19. Clones were read by immunoSEQ multiplex PCR, and TCRdb kept only the in-frame ones, dropping some. The sample holds about 180,000 clones; 70% to 85% are singletons and the top ten take around 7%. Sequencing was done on a sample of peripheral blood. These receptors originate from a human donor in a cohort sampled during active COVID-19. The CDR3 runs from the conserved cysteine through the conserved F or W. Each record gives: clone size, J gene, V gene, CDR3 protein. Where a row states a size, it is once, few, many or the class of an expanded clone; other rows omit it.

>.|TRBJ2-5|TRBV4-2
CASSQDLAKLETQYF
>.|TRBJ2-7|TRBV24-1
CATSDPLWTGGNEQYF
>few|TRBJ1-1|TRBV13
CASSFREAFF
>.|TRBJ2-7|TRBV6-6
CASRTGTGAYEQYF
>.|TRBJ1-3|TRBV19
CASSIARLSSGNTIYF
>.|TRBJ2-3|TRBV6-2/TRBV6-3
CASSYGTAYTDTQYF
>.|TRBJ2-7|TRBV5-8
CASSFQAGEQYF
>.|TRBJ2-5|TRBV29-1
CSVGGVQETQYF
>.|TRBJ2-1|TRBV12-3/TRBV12-4
CASTGLDNEQFF
>.|TRBJ2-5|TRBV29-1
CSAMGLTSGAAQYF
>.|TRBJ2-7|TRBV11-3
CASSSETGYEQYF
>.|TRBJ1-6|TRBV13
CASSLDRGGSPLHF
>.|TRBJ1-5|TRBV2
CASSIGGFDQPQHF
>.|TRBJ2-2|TRBV6-5
CASSRVNTGELFF
>.|TRBJ2-7|TRBV5-1
CASSFRTGGESYEQYF
>.|TRBJ2-5|TRBV5-1
CASSLTGQGSLVPQETQYF
>.|TRBJ2-1|TRBV10-3
CATDRGGGKFF
>.|TRBJ2-6|TRBV9
CASSFAGTGTSGANVLTF
>.|TRBJ2-3|TRBV19
CASSGDWSGTDTQYF